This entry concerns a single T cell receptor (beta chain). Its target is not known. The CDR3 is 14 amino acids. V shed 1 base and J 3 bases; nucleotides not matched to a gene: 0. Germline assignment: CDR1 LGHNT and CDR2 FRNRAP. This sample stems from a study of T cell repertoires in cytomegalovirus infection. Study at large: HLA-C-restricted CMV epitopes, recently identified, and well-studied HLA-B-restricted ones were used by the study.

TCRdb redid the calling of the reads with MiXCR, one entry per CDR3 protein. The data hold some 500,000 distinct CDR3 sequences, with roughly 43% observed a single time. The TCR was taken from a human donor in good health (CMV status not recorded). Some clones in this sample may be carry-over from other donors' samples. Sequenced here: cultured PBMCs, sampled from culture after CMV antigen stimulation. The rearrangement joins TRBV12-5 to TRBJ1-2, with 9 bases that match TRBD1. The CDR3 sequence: CASGLGTGDYGYTF. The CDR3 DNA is TGTGCTAGTGGTTTGGGGACAGGGGACTATGGCTACACCTTC.